The clone carrying this T cell receptor beta chain was counted once. The antigen remains undetermined. TCR beta CDR3 region amplification was performed from RNA transcripts. HTBI primers drove first-round RT-PCR of the TCR CDR3. TCRdb recomputed calls from the multiplex PCR reads with MiXCR, one row per CDR3 protein. The table lists roughly 500,000 distinct CDR3 sequences, over 35% of them singletons. The data stem from a study of T cells in Graves' hyperthyroidism and ophthalmopathy. Points from the study as a whole: Ophthalmopathy was told apart from stable hyperthyroidism by a 13 V-J model.

Per the germline V gene, CDR1 is LNHDA and CDR2 is SQIVND (reference sequence). Trimming removed 5 bases from V and 7 bases from J, with 17 bases in between. The length of the CDR3 is 14 residues. The TCR sequence derives from an adult woman with Graves' disease, either hyperthyroidism or ophthalmopathy (not recorded which). V and J are TRBV19 and TRBJ1-1, with D perhaps TRBD1 (5 bases). The specimen was peripheral blood or thyroid tissue (not recorded which). Written as DNA, the CDR3 is TGTGCCAGTAGTGCTCAGGATGGGGGTGATGAAGCTTTCTTT. Its translation is CASSAQDGGDEAFF.